This passage covers 28 T cell receptor beta chains from one sample sequenced in a study of cytomegalovirus exposure and HLA in healthy donors. The PCR used 60 Vbeta and 13 Jbeta primers. The table came from immunoSEQ multiplex PCR; TCRdb's copy has only in-frame clones and leaves some out. Of some 120,000 clones in the sample, 75% to 90% were seen once. Sequences were obtained from PBMCs. Receptors were obtained from a man aged 40-55 years in good health and CMV-seronegative.

The gene calls are TRBV11-1 and TRBJ2-7; 8 bases match TRBD2. The germline CDR1 and CDR2 sequences are SGHAT and FQDESV (reference sequence). CDR3 size: 15 residues. J gave up 5 bases and V 4 bases, and 10 bases lay outside the gene matches. The CDR3 bases are TGTGCCAGCAGCTCCAACGGGAGGGCCGTCAACGAGCAGTACTTC. This sequence encodes CASSSNGRAVNEQYF.

This chain links TRBV7-6 with TRBJ2-7; 7 bases agree with TRBD1. The V segment lost 4 bases and the J segment 0 bases; nucleotides outside the gene matches: 6. The germline CDR1 and CDR2 sequences are SGHVS and FNYEAQ. This CDR3 contains 15 residues. The CDR3 protein is CASSSRQGTSYEQYF. The CDR3 coding sequence is TGTGCCAGCAGCTCAAGACAGGGAACCTCCTACGAGCAGTACTTC.

The chain recombines TRBV7-2 with TRBJ2-5, with TRBD1 as a possible D gene (6 bases). In germline, CDR1 is SGHTA, CDR2 FQGNSA. V lost 2 bases to trimming and J lost 3 bases, with 7 bases between them. The CDR3 runs to 13 residues. The DNA for the CDR3 is TGTGCCAGCAGCTTACGGACAGAAGAGACCCAGTACTTC. Translation: CASSLRTEETQYF.

The chain recombines TRBV7-2 with TRBJ2-1, with 10 bases lining up with TRBD2. The germline V gene has CDR1 SGHTA and CDR2 FQGNSA. Trimming cost V 9 bases and J 3 bases; bases outside gene matches: 5. The CDR3 length is 14 residues. The CDR3 nucleotides read TGTGCCAGTAAAAGCGGGGGGGTCTACAATGAGCAGTTCTTC. It translates to CASKSGGVYNEQFF.

This clone turned up a few times. V and J are TRBV6-4 and TRBJ2-1; a weak D match, TRBD2 (6 bases). CDR3 length: 13 residues. Between the trimmed V and J ends, which lost 6 bases and 2 bases, there was a span of 8 bases. Germline values: CDR1 MRHNA, CDR2 SNTAGT. The CDR3 loop reads CASSPGAYNEQFF. CDR3 sequence (DNA): TGTGCCAGCAGCCCGGGGGCCTACAATGAGCAGTTCTTC.

The V gene is TRBV7-3, the J gene TRBJ2-1; 10 bases are a match to TRBD2. This CDR3 has 17 residues. Germline CDR1 is SGHTA and CDR2 is FQGTGA. V lost 1 base and J lost 5; bases outside the gene matches: 8. CDR3 protein: CASSLIASGSGHNEQFF. CDR3 nucleotides: TGTGCCAGCAGCTTAATCGCTAGCGGGAGCGGGCACAATGAGCAGTTCTTC.

The chain has TRBV19 and TRBJ1-5, with D perhaps TRBD1 (5 bases). In germline, CDR1 is LNHDA, CDR2 SQIVND (reference sequence). The CDR3 has 15 amino acids. V gave up 1 base and J gave up 1 base, with 8 bases separating them. DNA for the CDR3: TGTGCCAGTAGTATAGTCAGGGTCAGCAATCAGCCCCAGCATTTT. Translating gives CASSIVRVSNQPQHF.

This chain links TRBV9 with TRBJ2-1, with 11 bases identical to TRBD2. Looked up from germline, CDR1 is SGDLS and CDR2 is YYNGEE. The CDR3 length is 15 residues. After removal of 0 bases from V and 7 bases from J, the junction contained 3 bases not matched to a gene. The DNA for the CDR3 is TGTGCCAGCAGCGTAGTCTCTAGCGGGGGGAATGAGCAGTTCTTC. This encodes CASSVVSSGGNEQFF.

The rearrangement uses TRBV5-4 and TRBJ2-7; 9 bases line up with TRBD1. The germline gives CDR1 SGHNT, CDR2 YYREEE (reference sequence). Germline trimming cut 0 bases from V and 5 bases from J; bases unmatched to any gene: 0. The CDR3 has 13 amino acids. The CDR3 sequence: CASSLGQGDEQYF. The CDR3 DNA follows: TGTGCCAGCAGCTTGGGACAGGGGGACGAGCAGTACTTC.

This clone appeared a few times. This sequence joins TRBV5-8 and TRBJ2-5; 16 bases are shared with TRBD2. The CDR3 sequence is 18 residues long. The J segment lost 4 bases and the V segment lost 4 bases, leaving 10 bases of the junction unmatched. Germline V gene lookup returns CDR1 SGHTS and CDR2 YDEGEE. CDR3 coding DNA: TGTGCCAGCAGCAACCAGGGACTAGCGGGGGGGCCGGCAGAGACCCAGTACTTC. Its translation is CASSNQGLAGGPAETQYF. The whole variable domain, remainder taken from reference TRBV5-8 and TRBJ2-5, is EAGVTQSPTHLIKTRGQQATLRCSPISGHTSVYWYQQALGLGLQFLLWYDEGEERNRGNFPPRFSGRQFPNYSSELNVNALELEDSALYLCASSNQGLAGGPAETQYFGPGTRLLVL.

This clone was counted a few times. The chain recombines TRBV7-2 with TRBJ2-7; 10 bases agree with TRBD2. This CDR3 region has 15 residues. V gave up 0 bases and J gave up 5 bases; unmatched junction bases: 4. The V gene's germline CDR1 is SGHTA and CDR2 FQGNSA. Here the CDR3 reads CASSLAPSGSDEQYF. DNA for the CDR3: TGTGCCAGCAGCTTAGCGCCTAGCGGGAGTGACGAGCAGTACTTC.

The rearrangement joins TRBV15 to TRBJ2-6; perhaps TRBD2 as D (6 bases). The CDR3 runs to 15 residues. V lost 4 bases and J 0 bases, leaving 7 bases between the germline ends. CDR1 is LNHNV, CDR2 YYDKDF, per germline (reference sequence). CDR3 DNA: TGTGCCACCAGCAACGGGGGCTCTGGGGCCAACGTCCTGACTTTC. This translates into CATSNGGSGANVLTF. The full variable domain, completed using reference TRBV15 and TRBJ2-6, is DAMVIQNPRYQVTQFGKPVTLSCSQTLNHNVMYWYQQKSSQAPKLLFHYYDKDFNNEADTPDNFQSRRPNTSFCFLDIRSPGLGDTAMYLCATSNGGSGANVLTFGAGSRLTVL.

This clone was detected a few times. This chain connects TRBV9 to TRBJ1-1; D possibly corresponds to TRBD1 (5 bases). Germline lookup yields CDR1 SGDLS and CDR2 YYNGEE. CDR3 length: 17 amino acids. V was shortened by 2 bases and J by 1 base, with 18 bases between the two germline ends. CDR3 amino acids: CASSVAGVPPGNTEAFF. CDR3 coding DNA: TGTGCCAGCAGCGTGGCGGGGGTGCCCCCGGGGAACACTGAAGCTTTCTTT.

This chain connects TRBV5-6 to TRBJ2-7; 14 bases match TRBD2. Germline values: CDR1 SGHDT, CDR2 YYEEEE. The ends lost 2 bases at V and 6 bases at J; junction bases unmatched: 10. This CDR3 is built from 17 residues. CDR3 in amino acids: CASSLNGLAGGPREQYF. In DNA form, the CDR3 reads TGTGCCAGCAGCTTAAATGGACTAGCGGGAGGTCCACGCGAGCAGTACTTC.

The chain carries TRBV28 and TRBJ1-1; 8 positions match TRBD1. The germline V gene encodes CDR1 MDHEN and CDR2 SYDVKM. The V gene end was trimmed by 7 bases and the J gene end by 5 bases; junction bases not matched to a gene: 12. The CDR3 is 15 residues long. The DNA of the CDR3 is TGTGCCAGCACCACGCCCGGACAGGGTTGGACTGAAGCTTTCTTT. Its protein is CASTTPGQGWTEAFF.

This CDR3 is CASSQTLAGGGTDTQYF. The DNA for the CDR3 is TGTGCCAGCAGCCAGACTTTAGCGGGGGGGGGTACAGATACGCAGTATTTT. The chain uses TRBV4-2 and TRBJ2-3; 11 nucleotides match TRBD2. With 3 bases clipped from V and 3 bases from J, the junction kept 8 bases outside the gene matches. The V gene's germline CDR1 is LGHNA and CDR2 YNFKEQ. This CDR3 spans 17 amino acids.

V gene TRBV7-9 combines with J gene TRBJ2-3, with 9 bases fitting TRBD2. Germline V gene lookup returns CDR1 SEHNR and CDR2 FQNEAQ (reference sequence). With V trimmed by 0 bases and J by 2 bases, 9 bases remained unmatched. The CDR3 is 18 residues long. The CDR3 DNA follows: TGTGCCAGCAGCTTAGCTAGCGGGAGCCAACCGATCACAGATACGCAGTATTTT. It codes for CASSLASGSQPITDTQYF.

This rearrangement joins TRBV28 to TRBJ2-3; D unclear. The V gene lost 10 bases and the J gene lost 4 bases, with 9 bases spanning the gap. Germline lookup yields CDR1 MDHEN and CDR2 SYDVKM. The CDR3 consists of 11 residues. Here the CDR3 reads CATLRADTQYF. The CDR3 coding sequence is TGTGCCACCTTACGAGCAGATACGCAGTATTTT. Full variable domain (outside the CDR3, taken from reference TRBV28 and TRBJ2-3): DVKVTQSSRYLVKRTGEKVFLECVQDMDHENMFWYRQDPGLGLRLIYFSYDVKMKEKGDIPEGYSVSREKKERFSLILESASTNQTSMYLCATLRADTQYFGPGTRLTVL.

A single count supports this clone. The rearrangement joins TRBV25-1 to TRBJ1-6; 8 bases line up with TRBD1. CDR1 and CDR2 (germline): MGHDK, SYGVNS. V trimming: 3 bases; J trimming: 7 bases; junction bases outside the gene matches: 2. The CDR3 is 14 residues long. In DNA form, the CDR3 reads TGTGCCAGCAGTGAGACAGGGGTGAATTCACCCCTCCACTTT. Translated, it gives CASSETGVNSPLHF. Full variable domain (rest looked up from reference TRBV25-1 and TRBJ1-6): EADIYQTPRYLVIGTGKKITLECSQTMGHDKMYWYQQDPGMELHLIHYSYGVNSTEKGDLSSESTVSRIRTEHFPLTLESARPSHTSQYLCASSETGVNSPLHFGNGTRLTVT.

V usage is TRBV27 and J usage is TRBJ1-1; D unresolved. CDR3 size: 17 residues. V lost 5 bases to trimming and J lost 8 bases, with 27 bases between them. Germline CDR1 MNHEY, CDR2 SMNVEV (reference sequence). CDR3 sequence: CASSPGRQTLYGEEAFF. CDR3 DNA sequence: TGTGCCAGCAGTCCCGGGCGGCAGACGTTGTATGGGGAGGAAGCTTTCTTT.

V and J are TRBV9 and TRBJ2-3; 8 nucleotides match TRBD2. Germline V gene data show CDR1 as SGDLS and CDR2 as YYNGEE. Unmatched junction bases numbered 4, after V lost 3 bases and J lost 1 base. The CDR3 consists of 15 residues. CDR3 loop: CASSAAGGGTDTQYF. CDR3 sequence (DNA): TGTGCCAGCAGCGCAGCCGGGGGGGGCACAGATACGCAGTATTTT.

The chain couples TRBV6-5 to TRBJ1-4; 10 nucleotides agree with TRBD1. Looked up from germline, CDR1 is MNHEY and CDR2 is SVGAGI. CDR3 length equals 14 residues. V lost 6 bases to trimming and J lost 6 bases; unmatched junction nucleotides: 4. In DNA, the CDR3 is TGTGCCAGCAGATGGACAGGGGGGCATGAAAAACTGTTTTTT. It encodes CASRWTGGHEKLFF.

The gene calls are TRBV30 and TRBJ1-4, with TRBD1 matching over 7 bases. The germline CDR1 and CDR2 sequences are GTSNPN and SVGIG (reference sequence). The CDR3 loop spans 13 amino acids. V shed 5 bases, J shed 7 bases, and the junction held 7 bases outside the gene matches. CDR3 region: CAWVDREIEKLFF. The CDR3 nucleotides are TGTGCCTGGGTAGACAGGGAAATTGAAAAACTGTTTTTT.

J is TRBJ1-2 and V is TRBV10-3; TRBD1 might be the D (5 bases). Germline loops: CDR1 ENHRY, CDR2 SYGVKD. Trimming took off 0 bases at V and 9 bases at J, with 20 bases between the two ends. The CDR3 is 16 amino acids. CDR3 protein: CAISESSRADAGRYTF. The DNA for the CDR3 is TGTGCCATCAGTGAGTCGTCTAGGGCGGACGCGGGACGCTACACCTTC.

The J gene is TRBJ2-5, the V gene TRBV9; 9 bases match TRBD1. The CDR3 spans 18 residues. The V and J ends lost 3 bases and 0 bases, in that order; junction bases with no gene match: 12. Germline assignment: CDR1 SGDLS and CDR2 YYNGEE. Here the CDR3 reads CASSETGGELLYQETQYF. The CDR3 DNA is TGTGCCAGCAGCGAAACAGGGGGCGAACTCCTATACCAAGAGACCCAGTACTTC.

The chain is built from TRBV10-3 and TRBJ1-5, with TRBD1 as a possible D gene (5 bases). Germline V gene lookup returns CDR1 ENHRY and CDR2 SYGVKD. V was trimmed by 0 bases and J by 6 bases, leaving 12 bases between them. The CDR3 contains 15 residues. DNA for the CDR3: TGTGCCATCAGTGAGTCGAGCGGGGCGGGTCAGCCCCAGCATTTT. It yields the protein CAISESSGAGQPQHF.

The chain carries TRBV6-1 and TRBJ2-3; 9 bases are a match to TRBD1. Germline V lookup: CDR1 MNHNS, CDR2 SASEGT. CDR3 length equals 13 residues. With 2 bases clipped from V and 8 bases from J, the junction kept 2 bases outside the gene matches. CDR3 sequence: CASSERGQGTQYF. The DNA of the CDR3 is TGTGCCAGCAGTGAAAGGGGACAGGGTACGCAGTATTTT.

The rearrangement uses TRBV15 and TRBJ2-1; unclear D gene. Trimming removed 1 base at V and 9 bases at J, with 10 bases between. CDR1 is LNHNV and CDR2 is YYDKDF in the germline V gene (reference sequence). This CDR3 has 13 residues. In DNA form, the CDR3 reads TGTGCCACCAGCAGAGGGTTTGCCGGTGAGCAGTTCTTC. Translating gives CATSRGFAGEQFF.